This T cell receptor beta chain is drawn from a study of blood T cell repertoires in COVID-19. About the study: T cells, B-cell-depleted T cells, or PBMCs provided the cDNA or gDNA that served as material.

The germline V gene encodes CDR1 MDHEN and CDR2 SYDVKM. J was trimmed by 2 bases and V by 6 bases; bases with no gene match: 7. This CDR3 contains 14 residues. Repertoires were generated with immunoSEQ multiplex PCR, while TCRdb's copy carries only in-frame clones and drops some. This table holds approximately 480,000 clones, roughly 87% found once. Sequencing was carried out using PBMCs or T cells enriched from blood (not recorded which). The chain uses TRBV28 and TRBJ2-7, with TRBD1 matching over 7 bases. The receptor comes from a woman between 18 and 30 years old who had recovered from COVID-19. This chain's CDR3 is CASRVDRLTYEQYF. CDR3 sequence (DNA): TGTGCCAGCAGGGTGGACAGGTTAACCTACGAGCAGTACTTC.